The 32 T cell receptor beta chains presented below share a single source sample, sequenced in a study of Graves' ophthalmopathy and Graves' hyperthyroidism. The authors amplified TCR beta CDR3 regions, and they did so from RNA transcripts for repertoire sequencing. Investigators did first-round RT-PCR with HTBI primers, then second-round multiplex PCR. TCRdb processed the multiplex PCR reads anew with MiXCR; each CDR3 protein has one entry. The sample contains 560,000 or so distinct CDR3 sequences, under 45% of which appear only once. The sequencing input was peripheral blood or thyroid tissue (not recorded which). These receptors were taken from an adult man with Graves' hyperthyroidism.

The chain is built from TRBV7-3 and TRBJ1-1; D remains ambiguous. The CDR3 loop spans 13 amino acids. The V end was cut by 2 bases, the J end by 6 bases, with 10 bases between. Germline lookup yields CDR1 SGHTA and CDR2 FQGTGA. CDR3 sequence: CASSLAPLSEAFF. As DNA, the CDR3 is TGTGCCAGCAGCTTAGCCCCTCTATCTGAAGCTTTCTTT.

The chain joins TRBV18 to TRBJ1-5, with D possibly being TRBD1 (5 bases). V dropped 3 bases and J dropped 7 bases, with 10 bases sitting between them. Germline V gives CDR1 KGHSH, CDR2 LQKENI. The CDR3 is made up of 13 amino acids. CDR3 residues: CASSPAGLQPQHF. The CDR3 DNA sequence: TGTGCCAGCTCACCGGCGGGGCTGCAGCCCCAGCATTTT.

The CDR3 DNA sequence: TGTGCCAGCAGGCCCCCCGGGACAGGGAAAGGCAATCAGCCCCAGCATTTT. It encodes CASRPPGTGKGNQPQHF. V usage is TRBV6-6 and J usage is TRBJ1-5; 9 bases fit TRBD1. Trimming removed 6 bases from V and 2 bases from J; junction bases left unmatched: 11. This CDR3 has 17 residues. Germline V gene sequence: CDR1 MNHNY, CDR2 SVGAGI (reference sequence).

V gene TRBV5-1 combines with J gene TRBJ1-1, with 9 bases lining up with TRBD1. V shed 3 bases and J 0 bases; nucleotides not matched to a gene: 9. Per germline, CDR1 SGHRS and CDR2 YFSETQ. The CDR3 contains 17 residues. In DNA form, the CDR3 reads TGCGCCAGCAGCTCCCTGACAGGGGGGGAAATGAACACTGAAGCTTTCTTT. Residues: CASSSLTGGEMNTEAFF.

As concerns this clonotype: This could be a read error, since a much larger clone is one nucleotide away. The conserved final phenylalanine or tryptophan is absent from the CDR3, which likely points to a read error. The chain couples TRBV5-4 to TRBJ2-7, with TRBD1 as a possible D gene (6 bases). V was cut by 4 bases and J by 3 bases, with 14 bases left in between. The CDR3 consists of 14 residues. The germline CDR1 and CDR2 sequences are SGHNT and YYREEE (reference sequence). CDR3 DNA sequence: TGTGCCAGCAGCGTGGACAGTGAATTCTACGAGCAGTACCTC. Translation: CASSVDSEFYEQYL.

V is TRBV12-3 or TRBV12-4 and J is TRBJ2-3; no firm D call. CDR3 length: 16 residues. Trimming left V 3 bases short and J 1 base short, with 14 bases between. The DNA of the CDR3 is TGTGCCAGCAGTTTGGACCCCCATCCCCGCACAGATACGCAGTATTTT. Its translation: CASSLDPHPRTDTQYF.

At least ten counts were recorded for this clonotype. This chain joins TRBV20-1 and TRBJ1-2, with D unresolved. The CDR3 covers 13 residues. V lost 6 bases to trimming and J lost 1 base, with 12 bases between them. Germline V gene data show CDR1 as DFQATT and CDR2 as SNEGSKA (reference sequence). The CDR3 region has the DNA TGCAGTGCGAGCCAGAACGTTAACTATGGCTACACCTTC. Residues: CSASQNVNYGYTF.

Many counts were recorded for this clonotype. The chain is built from TRBV12-3 or TRBV12-4 and TRBJ1-6; TRBD1 might be the D (6 bases). This CDR3 contains 15 residues. V lost 2 bases, J lost 10 bases, and 15 bases lay in between. CDR3 DNA: TGTGCCAGCAGTTTAACGGCGGGGGGCGGCTCACCCCTCCACTTT. Its translation: CASSLTAGGGSPLHF.

Regarding this clonotype: A much larger clone is a single base away; this may be a read error. The CDR3 sequence is CASSPLLYNERFF. The CDR3 nucleotides are TGTGCCAGCAGCCCCCTACTATACAATGAGCGGTTCTTC. V and J are TRBV7-9 and TRBJ2-1; unclear D gene. Germline CDR1 SEHNR, CDR2 FQNEAQ (reference sequence). The CDR3 spans 13 residues.

Ten or more counts support this clonotype. This rearrangement joins TRBV12-5 to TRBJ2-7; D is ambiguous. The CDR3 is 10 amino acids. V was pared by 3 bases and J by 5 bases, with 2 bases between. CDR1 and CDR2 (germline): LGHNT, FRNRAP. The CDR3 spells CASGFNEQYF. The CDR3 nucleotides read TGTGCTAGTGGTTTTAACGAGCAGTACTTC. Combining the CDR3 with reference TRBV12-5 and TRBJ2-7 gives the whole variable domain DARVTQTPRHKVTEMGQEVTMRCQPILGHNTVFWYRQTMMQGLELLAYFRNRAPLDDSGMPKDRFSAEMPDATLATLKIQPSEPRDSAVYFCASGFNEQYFGPGTRLTVT.

The chain joins TRBV7-2 to TRBJ2-5; TRBD2 agrees at 10 bases. Germline V lookup: CDR1 SGHTA, CDR2 FQGNSA. With 6 bases clipped from V and 2 bases from J, the junction kept 6 bases outside the gene matches. This CDR3 has 15 residues. Here the CDR3 DNA reads TGTGCCAGCAGACTCGGAGCGGGGGGGCAAGAGACCCAGTACTTC. The encoded protein is CASRLGAGGQETQYF.

The sample holds many counts of this clonotype. The chain combines TRBV10-3 with TRBJ2-5, with D tentatively TRBD1 (6 bases). The length of the CDR3 is 15 residues. Per germline, CDR1 ENHRY and CDR2 SYGVKD. V was shortened by 0 bases and J by 5 bases, with 13 bases between the two germline ends. CDR3 residues: CAISESSNRAETQYF. DNA of the CDR3: TGTGCCATCAGTGAGTCGTCTAACAGGGCGGAGACCCAGTACTTC.

This clonotype occurred many times. The J gene is TRBJ2-7, the V gene TRBV20-1; the D call may be TRBD1 or TRBD2 (5 bases each). Germline V gives CDR1 DFQATT, CDR2 SNEGSKA (reference sequence). The CDR3 is 15 amino acids. Between the trimmed V and J ends, which lost 1 base and 2 bases, there was a span of 15 bases. The CDR3, as DNA: TGCAGTGCTAGAGGTCCGGGACCGATAGCCTACGAGCAGTACTTC. Protein: CSARGPGPIAYEQYF.

As regards this clonotype: A read error may account for a junction end that differs from germline. The gene calls are TRBV5-1 and TRBJ2-5; D is ambiguous. Germline-derived CDR1 and CDR2 are SGHRS and YFSETQ. This CDR3 has 11 amino acids. The CDR3 DNA follows: TGCGCCAGCAGCTTGGCGGGTCCATCAGCCTTC. It is translated as CASSLAGPSAF.

Comment on this clonotype: One base away lies a much larger clone, so this may be a sequencing read error. The chain joins TRBV7-9 to TRBJ1-3; no clear D. The CDR3 length is 14 residues. Germline values: CDR1 SEHNR, CDR2 FQNEAQ (reference sequence). Between the trimmed V and J ends, which lost 4 bases and 6 bases, there was a span of 13 bases. Here the CDR3 DNA reads TGTGCCAGCAGCTCGGGGAGCGCTGAAAACACCATATATTTT. It specifies CASSSGSAENTIYF.

This clonotype was recorded many times. This rearrangement joins TRBV7-6 to TRBJ1-5, with D unresolved. Trimming left V 1 base short and J 6 bases short, with 7 bases between. The CDR3 length is 13 residues. The germline CDR1 and CDR2 sequences are SGHVS and FNYEAQ. The CDR3 sequence is CASSLDQAQPQHF. The CDR3 nucleotides are TGTGCCAGCAGCTTAGATCAAGCTCAGCCCCAGCATTTT.

This clonotype was seen many times. The rearrangement links TRBV6-5 to TRBJ2-7; D is possibly TRBD1 (6 bases). Germline lookup yields CDR1 MNHEY and CDR2 SVGAGI. V lost 2 bases and J lost 6, with 14 bases in between. The CDR3 consists of 14 residues. In DNA form, the CDR3 reads TGTGCCAGCAGTTACGGGCAGGGGTCTAGCGAGCAGTACTTC. It encodes CASSYGQGSSEQYF.

The chain uses TRBV15 and TRBJ1-4; D gene ambiguous. Per germline, CDR1 LNHNV and CDR2 YYDKDF (reference sequence). Trimming shortened V by 1 base and J by 5 bases, and 8 bases separated the two germline ends. The CDR3 loop spans 14 amino acids. In DNA form, the CDR3 reads TGTGCCACCAGCAGAGCGTCGGAAAATGAAAAACTGTTTTTT. This sequence encodes CATSRASENEKLFF.

This clonotype showed up many times. CDR3 DNA sequence: TGTGCCAGTAGGGGGACGGGAAGCTCTGGGGCCAACGTCCTGACTTTC. Protein product: CASRGTGSSGANVLTF. J is TRBJ2-6 and V is TRBV19; perhaps D is TRBD1 or TRBD2 (5 bases each). Germline V CDR1 and CDR2: LNHDA, SQIVND (reference sequence). The CDR3 spans 16 residues. Between the trimmed V and J ends, which lost 6 bases and 0 bases, there was a span of 12 bases.

This clonotype came up many times. This rearrangement joins TRBV7-9 to TRBJ1-4; D is uncertain. The CDR3 has 13 amino acids. Germline loops: CDR1 SEHNR, CDR2 FQNEAQ (reference sequence). The germline V and J ends were trimmed by 5 bases and 3 bases, with 7 bases remaining between them. The CDR3 here is CASSTDSNEKLFF. CDR3 in DNA: TGTGCCAGCAGCACAGATTCTAATGAAAAACTGTTTTTT.

This clonotype was recorded at least ten times. The chain joins TRBV4-1 to TRBJ2-7, with a weak D call TRBD1 (5 bases). Germline loops: CDR1 MGHRA, CDR2 YSYEKL. V lost 3 bases and J 5 bases, leaving 11 bases between the germline ends. The CDR3 is 13 amino acids. The CDR3 DNA is TGCGCCAGCAGCCACCCAGGGTTGAACGAGCAGTACTTC. Amino acids: CASSHPGLNEQYF.

In the case of this clonotype: The CDR3 carries no conserved terminal phenylalanine or tryptophan, so it likely arises from a read error. V is TRBV15 and J is TRBJ1-5; 9 bases are a match to TRBD1. In germline, CDR1 is LNHNV, CDR2 YYDKDF (reference sequence). V shed 3 bases and J 5 bases; nucleotides not matched to a gene: 5. This CDR3 has 15 amino acids. CDR3 DNA sequence: TGTGCCACCAGCAGGTTTACAGGGGGCGATCAGCCCCAGCATCTT. As protein: CATSRFTGGDQPQHL.

This chain links TRBV10-3 with TRBJ1-2; D remains unclear. The germline V gene has CDR1 ENHRY and CDR2 SYGVKD. Trimming removed 6 bases at V and 2 bases at J, with 7 bases between. The CDR3 has 12 residues. The CDR3 sequence is CAIRLGNYGYTF. Here the CDR3 DNA reads TGTGCCATCAGGCTCGGGAACTATGGCTACACCTTC.

The V and J genes are TRBV4-2 and TRBJ1-5; D unclear. The CDR3 has 16 amino acids. The germline V gene has CDR1 LGHNA and CDR2 YNFKEQ. The V gene lost 0 bases and the J gene lost 1 base, with 10 bases spanning the gap. CDR3 loop: CASSQDPAGSNQPQHF. CDR3 DNA: TGTGCCAGCAGCCAAGATCCAGCGGGAAGCAATCAGCCCCAGCATTTT.

This clonotype has more than one count but fewer than ten. The chain joins TRBV5-8 to TRBJ1-2; D gene ambiguous. The CDR3 is 16 residues long. The ends were cut back, 4 bases at V and 7 bases at J, with 23 bases in the middle. CDR1 is SGHTS, CDR2 YDEGEE, per germline. The CDR3 is CASSQGSQAGPLGYTF. The CDR3 nucleotides are TGTGCCAGCAGCCAAGGCAGCCAGGCCGGTCCCCTTGGCTACACCTTC.

A word on this clonotype: A clone one base away is much larger, so this may be a read error. The chain employs TRBV6-5 and TRBJ2-7; D not certain. Deletions cut 6 bases from V and 2 bases from J, with 8 bases between. This CDR3 contains 12 residues. Germline CDR1 MNHEY, CDR2 SVGAGI. This CDR3 reads CASRAYPYEQYF. The CDR3 nucleotides are TGTGCCAGCAGGGCCTACCCCTACGAGCAGTACTTC.

The J gene is TRBJ2-7, the V gene TRBV2; D uncertain. Germline-derived CDR1 and CDR2 are SNHLY and FYNNEI. The CDR3 is 12 residues long. V lost 2 bases to trimming and J lost 4 bases, with 6 bases between them. This CDR3 reads CASSEIMYEQYF. CDR3 DNA sequence: TGTGCCAGCAGTGAAATTATGTACGAGCAGTACTTC.

Many counts were recorded for this clonotype. The V call is TRBV7-9, the J call TRBJ1-2; D remains unclear. V lost 5 bases to trimming and J lost 2 bases, with 9 bases between them. Germline CDR1 reads SEHNR; CDR2 reads FQNEAQ (reference sequence). The CDR3 runs to 13 residues. In DNA form, the CDR3 reads TGTGCCAGCAGCAGCCCTGTGAACTATGGCTACACCTTC. Its translation: CASSSPVNYGYTF.

This chain joins TRBV29-1 and TRBJ2-3, with 8 bases aligning to TRBD2. V gave up 6 bases and J gave up 3 bases; unmatched junction bases: 11. The CDR3 spans 15 residues. Looked up from germline, CDR1 is SQVTM and CDR2 is ANQGSEA. CDR3 residues: CSVLAVAGRTDTQYF. The CDR3 nucleotides read TGCAGCGTCCTCGCGGTAGCGGGGCGTACAGATACGCAGTATTTT.

V gene TRBV2 combines with J gene TRBJ2-5; D is possibly TRBD1 (6 bases). The CDR3 runs 15 residues. The V gene lost 0 bases and the J gene lost 2 bases, with 10 bases spanning the gap. Germline V gene lookup returns CDR1 SNHLY and CDR2 FYNNEI. The DNA of the CDR3 is TGTGCCAGCAGTGAAGCAGCTAGGGGGCAAGAGACCCAGTACTTC. Translated, it gives CASSEAARGQETQYF. The full variable domain, completed using reference TRBV2 and TRBJ2-5, is EPEVTQTPSHQVTQMGQEVILRCVPISNHLYFYWYRQILGQKVEFLVSFYNNEISEKSEIFDDQFSVERPDGSNFTLKIRSTKLEDSAMYFCASSEAARGQETQYFGPGTRLLVL.

This clonotype was seen ten or more times. The rearrangement uses TRBV12-3 or TRBV12-4 and TRBJ1-2; TRBD1 aligns across 9 bases. The CDR3 has 15 residues. Trimming removed 2 bases from V and 2 bases from J; junction bases left unmatched: 3. CDR3: CASSLSGQGNYGYTF. The CDR3 DNA sequence: TGTGCCAGCAGTTTATCTGGACAGGGGAACTATGGCTACACCTTC.

This clonotype was seen at least ten times. This chain connects TRBV7-9 to TRBJ1-1; 8 bases match TRBD1. The CDR3 sequence is 14 residues long. After removal of 4 bases from V and 5 bases from J, the junction contained 6 bases not matched to a gene. Germline values: CDR1 SEHNR, CDR2 FQNEAQ (reference sequence). CDR3 amino acids: CASSSDREGTEAFF. The CDR3 region has the DNA TGTGCCAGCAGCTCGGACAGGGAAGGGACTGAAGCTTTCTTT.